The clone carrying this TCR beta chain was observed once. Its specificity is unknown. 60 Vbeta and 13 Jbeta primers were used in PCR. Profiled with immunoSEQ multiplex PCR; TCRdb holds only in-frame clones, not every one. This sample yields under 200,000 clones, of which roughly 73% are seen a single time; around 8% belongs to the top ten. These data are taken from a study of cytomegalovirus exposure and HLA in healthy donors. Between the trimmed V and J ends, which lost 7 bases and 3 bases, there was a span of 10 bases. The CDR3 spans 13 residues. In germline, CDR1 is ENHRY, CDR2 SYGVKD. Study-level points and caveats: When a later analysis compared HLA-associated TCR beta chains with equally common others, the HLA-associated chains turned out to be more clonally expanded and to have lower generation probabilities. Per a prior analysis, the majority of TCR beta V segments were productive roughly 87% or roughly 30% of the time.

The sequenced sample was PBMCs. The chain has TRBV10-3 and TRBJ1-3; possibly TRBD1 for D (6 bases). The clonotype was recovered from a woman in her thirties or forties in good health and CMV-seropositive. The CDR3 loop is CAITSGDGNTIYF. The CDR3 DNA reads TGTGCCATCACTTCAGGGGATGGAAACACCATATATTTT.